The rows below give T cell receptor beta chains drawn from one sample of a study of human T cells and chemical hapten exposure. Using its own MiXCR run on the RACE reads, TCRdb lists one record per CDR3 protein. The repertoire consists of 350,000 to 400,000 distinct CDR3 sequences, with around 5.5% occurring once and the leading ten covering around 2.6%. The material was whole blood, obtained in connection with sensitization to the hapten diphenylcyclopropenone (DPC). All receptors derive from a woman aged 45-65 years with alopecia areata. Some clones in this sample may be carry-over from other donors' samples. Both conserved end residues are part of each CDR3. D genes are given only for firm matches. Expanded clones get a size class; other rows say once, few or many, or leave the size out.

clone size: many
V gene: TRBV7-9
J gene: TRBJ2-1
D gene: .
CDR3 protein: CASSLRPVETLNEQFF
CDR3 DNA: TGTGCCAGCAGCTTAAGGCCAGTCGAGACGTTAAATGAGCAGTTCTTC

clone size: .
V gene: TRBV5-6
J gene: TRBJ1-6
D gene: .
CDR3 protein: CASSLMGLGNSPLHF
CDR3 DNA: TGTGCCAGCAGCTTGATGGGCCTGGGGAATTCACCCCTCCACTTT

clone size: many
V gene: TRBV28
J gene: TRBJ2-1
D gene: TRBD1
CDR3 protein: CASSGLGQGYNEQFF
CDR3 DNA: TGTGCCAGCAGTGGGCTGGGACAGGGTTACAATGAGCAGTTCTTC

clone size: many
V gene: TRBV3-1
J gene: TRBJ2-1
D gene: .
CDR3 protein: CASSQGVSKNEQFF
CDR3 DNA: TGTGCCAGCAGCCAGGGAGTATCGAAAAATGAGCAGTTCTTC

clone size: .
V gene: TRBV6-2/TRBV6-3
J gene: TRBJ2-2
D gene: TRBD1
CDR3 protein: CATPGQGTNTGELFF
CDR3 DNA: TGTGCCACCCCTGGACAGGGGACGAACACCGGGGAGCTGTTTTTT

clone size: .
V gene: TRBV5-1
J gene: TRBJ2-5
D gene: TRBD1
CDR3 protein: CASSPTEDRGISGTQYF
CDR3 DNA: TGCGCCAGCAGCCCCACGGAGGACAGGGGGATTTCAGGGACCCAGTACTTC

clone size: .
V gene: TRBV12-3/TRBV12-4
J gene: TRBJ1-1
D gene: TRBD1
CDR3 protein: CASSEGTVNTEAFF
CDR3 DNA: TGTGCCAGCAGCGAAGGGACAGTGAACACTGAAGCTTTCTTT

clone size: .
V gene: TRBV19
J gene: TRBJ2-1
D gene: TRBD2
CDR3 protein: CASTHSGLAGENEQFF
CDR3 DNA: TGTGCCAGTACCCATTCGGGCCTAGCGGGAGAAAATGAGCAGTTCTTC

clone size: many
V gene: TRBV28
J gene: TRBJ2-3
D gene: TRBD2
CDR3 protein: CASSLERGGSTDTQYF
CDR3 DNA: TGTGCCAGCAGTTTAGAGCGGGGGGGGAGCACAGATACGCAGTATTTT

clone size: many
V gene: TRBV5-4
J gene: TRBJ2-3
D gene: .
CDR3 protein: CASSLDSVWTDTQYF
CDR3 DNA: TGTGCCAGCAGCTTGGATAGCGTTTGGACAGATACGCAGTATTTT

clone size: .
V gene: TRBV7-8
J gene: TRBJ2-7
D gene: TRBD1
CDR3 protein: CASSSRTGLPDEQYF
CDR3 DNA: TGTGCCAGCAGCTCCCGGACAGGGCTTCCGGACGAGCAGTACTTC

clone size: many
V gene: TRBV29-1
J gene: TRBJ2-3
D gene: TRBD2
CDR3 protein: CSVYPRASGLGTQYF
CDR3 DNA: TGCAGCGTTTACCCTAGGGCTAGCGGGCTTGGTACGCAGTATTTT

clone size: .
V gene: TRBV4-1
J gene: TRBJ1-6
D gene: .
CDR3 protein: CASSQGPGSPLHF
CDR3 DNA: TGCGCCAGCAGCCAAGGGCCAGGTTCACCCCTCCACTTT

clone size: few
V gene: TRBV29-1
J gene: TRBJ1-4
D gene: .
CDR3 protein: CSVGGRSSNEKLFF
CDR3 DNA: TGCAGCGTTGGGGGGCGATCGTCTAATGAAAAACTGTTTTTT

clone size: many
V gene: TRBV29-1
J gene: TRBJ2-7
D gene: TRBD1
CDR3 protein: CSVEGGQGDGEQYF
CDR3 DNA: TGCAGCGTTGAAGGGGGACAGGGCGATGGGGAGCAGTACTTC

clone size: few
V gene: TRBV29-1
J gene: TRBJ1-1
D gene: .
CDR3 protein: CSVETGGETEAFF
CDR3 DNA: TGCAGCGTTGAGACGGGCGGGGAAACTGAAGCTTTCTTT

clone size: many
V gene: TRBV28
J gene: TRBJ1-4
D gene: .
CDR3 protein: CASSSRGSNEKLFF
CDR3 DNA: TGTGCCAGCAGCTCGAGGGGTTCTAATGAAAAACTGTTTTTT

clone size: many
V gene: TRBV28
J gene: TRBJ2-7
D gene: .
CDR3 protein: CASTETDSYEQYF
CDR3 DNA: TGTGCCAGCACCGAGACAGATTCCTACGAGCAGTACTTC

clone size: many
V gene: TRBV11-2
J gene: TRBJ2-1
D gene: .
CDR3 protein: CASSLVGAPRNEQFF
CDR3 DNA: TGTGCCAGCAGCTTAGTAGGGGCGCCTCGGAATGAGCAGTTCTTC

clone size: .
V gene: TRBV5-4
J gene: TRBJ2-5
D gene: TRBD2
CDR3 protein: CASSGTSGFQETQYF
CDR3 DNA: TGTGCCAGCAGTGGGACTAGCGGCTTTCAAGAGACCCAGTACTTC

clone size: many
V gene: TRBV3-1
J gene: TRBJ2-5
D gene: TRBD1
CDR3 protein: CASSQEITGGETQYF
CDR3 DNA: TGTGCCAGCAGCCAAGAAATCACAGGGGGAGAGACCCAGTACTTC

clone size: few
V gene: TRBV27
J gene: TRBJ2-1
D gene: .
CDR3 protein: CASSLLMSSYNEQFF
CDR3 DNA: TGTGCCAGCAGTCTCCTCATGAGCTCCTACAATGAGCAGTTCTTC

clone size: few
V gene: TRBV6-2/TRBV6-3
J gene: TRBJ2-2
D gene: .
CDR3 protein: CASSITGSTGELFF
CDR3 DNA: TGTGCCAGCAGTATAACAGGGAGCACCGGGGAGCTGTTTTTT